This T cell receptor (beta chain) originates from a study of blood T cell repertoires in COVID-19. On the study more broadly: Italy, Spain and the United States were the sources of the convalescent and acute COVID-19 samples. From T cells, B-cell-depleted T cells, or PBMCs came the material, which was cDNA or gDNA.

CDR3 length: 14 amino acids. CDR1 is SGHNT, CDR2 YENEEA, per germline. The V gene lost 3 bases and the J gene lost 5 bases, with 11 bases spanning the gap. This clone showed up just a few times. Under the authors' procedure: Amplifying reference gene primers gave estimates of nucleated cell counts. TCRdb's copy holds only in-frame clones and misses some; the assay was immunoSEQ multiplex PCR. D and trimming were read from the DNA, whereas the V and J calls and clone size are those reported in that table. The profile shows some 57,000 clones, roughly 86% of them singletons. This sequence was found in an elderly woman with acute or convalescent COVID-19. This chain joins TRBV11-3 and TRBJ2-1; the D gene is possibly TRBD2 (5 bases). The sample comprised peripheral blood. In nucleotides, the CDR3 is TGTGCCAGCAGCTTCCGGGATGGGGACAATGAGCAGTTCTTC. Translating gives CASSFRDGDNEQFF.